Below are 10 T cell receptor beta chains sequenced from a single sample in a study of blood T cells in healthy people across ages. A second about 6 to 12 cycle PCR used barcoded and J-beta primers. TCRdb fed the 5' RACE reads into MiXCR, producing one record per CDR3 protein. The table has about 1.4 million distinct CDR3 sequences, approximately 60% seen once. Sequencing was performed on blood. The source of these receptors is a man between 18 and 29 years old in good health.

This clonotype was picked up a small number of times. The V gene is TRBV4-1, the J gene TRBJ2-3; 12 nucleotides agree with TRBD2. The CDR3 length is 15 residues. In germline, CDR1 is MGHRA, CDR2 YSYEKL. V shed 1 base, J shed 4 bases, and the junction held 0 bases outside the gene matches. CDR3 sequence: CASSQASGGADTQYF. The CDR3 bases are TGCGCCAGCAGCCAAGCTAGCGGGGGGGCAGATACGCAGTATTTT.

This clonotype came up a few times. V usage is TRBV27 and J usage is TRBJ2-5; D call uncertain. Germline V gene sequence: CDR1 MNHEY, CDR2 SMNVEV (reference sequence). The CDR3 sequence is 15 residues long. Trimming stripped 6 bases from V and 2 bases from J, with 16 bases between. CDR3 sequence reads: CASRQTTEPQETQYF. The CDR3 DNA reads TGTGCCAGCAGACAGACCACGGAACCTCAAGAGACCCAGTACTTC.

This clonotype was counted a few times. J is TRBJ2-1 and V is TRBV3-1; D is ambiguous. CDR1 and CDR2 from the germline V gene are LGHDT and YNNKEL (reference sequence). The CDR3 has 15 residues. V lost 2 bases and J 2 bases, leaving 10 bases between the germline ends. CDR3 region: CASSQSLSAYNEQFF. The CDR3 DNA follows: TGTGCCAGCAGCCAATCCCTGTCGGCCTACAATGAGCAGTTCTTC.

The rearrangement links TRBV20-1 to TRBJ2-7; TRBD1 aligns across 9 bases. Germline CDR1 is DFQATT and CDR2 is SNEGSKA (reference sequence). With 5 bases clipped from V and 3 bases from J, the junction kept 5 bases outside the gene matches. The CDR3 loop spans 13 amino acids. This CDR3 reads CSALGQGIYEQYF. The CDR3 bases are TGCAGTGCTCTCGGACAGGGGATCTACGAGCAGTACTTC.

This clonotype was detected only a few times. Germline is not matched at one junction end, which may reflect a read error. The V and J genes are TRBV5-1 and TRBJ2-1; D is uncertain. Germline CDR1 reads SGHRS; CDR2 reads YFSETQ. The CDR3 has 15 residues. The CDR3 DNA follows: TGTGCCAGTAGTTTCGCTGAGAGCTCCTACAATGAGCAGTTCTTC. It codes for CASSFAESSYNEQFF.

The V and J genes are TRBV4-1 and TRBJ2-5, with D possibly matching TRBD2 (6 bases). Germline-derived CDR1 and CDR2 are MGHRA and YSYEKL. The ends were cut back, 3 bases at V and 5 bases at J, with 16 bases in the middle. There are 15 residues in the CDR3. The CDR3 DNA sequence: TGCGCCAGCAGCCAGGGGGGAGGTGCTCGGGAGACCCAGTACTTC. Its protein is CASSQGGGARETQYF.

CDR3 nucleotides: TGTGCCTGGTCCTATTCTCGACAGCTCAATCAGCCCCAGCATTTT. Protein sequence: CAWSYSRQLNQPQHF. This rearrangement joins TRBV30 to TRBJ1-5; D perhaps matches TRBD1 (5 bases). CDR3 length: 15 amino acids. V lost 5 bases and J 3 bases, leaving 17 bases between the germline ends. Germline CDR1 and CDR2: GTSNPN and SVGIG (reference sequence).

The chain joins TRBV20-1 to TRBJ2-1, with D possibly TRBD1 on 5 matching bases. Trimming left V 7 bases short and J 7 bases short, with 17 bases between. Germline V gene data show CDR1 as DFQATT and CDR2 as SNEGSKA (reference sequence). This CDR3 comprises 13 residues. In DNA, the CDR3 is TGCAGTGGCTCCTTTCTGGACATGAATGAGCAGTTCTTC. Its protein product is CSGSFLDMNEQFF.

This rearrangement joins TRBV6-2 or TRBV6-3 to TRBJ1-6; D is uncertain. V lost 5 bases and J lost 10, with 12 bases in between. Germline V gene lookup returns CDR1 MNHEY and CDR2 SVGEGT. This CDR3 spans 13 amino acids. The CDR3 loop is CASSLSRMSPLHF. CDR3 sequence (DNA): TGTGCCAGCAGTCTGTCCAGGATGTCACCCCTCCACTTT.

CDR3 protein: CASSEAAGGTNEKLFF. The CDR3 DNA reads as TGTGCCAGCAGTGAAGCAGCGGGAGGAACTAATGAAAAACTGTTTTTT. This chain connects TRBV25-1 to TRBJ1-4; D is unresolved. This CDR3 has 16 amino acids. Germline V lookup: CDR1 MGHDK, CDR2 SYGVNS. The V end was cut by 2 bases, the J end by 1 base, with 11 bases between. Looking up the rest from reference TRBV25-1 and TRBJ1-4 gives the full variable domain: EADIYQTPRYLVIGTGKKITLECSQTMGHDKMYWYQQDPGMELHLIHYSYGVNSTEKGDLSSESTVSRIRTEHFPLTLESARPSHTSQYLCASSEAAGGTNEKLFFGSGTQLSVL.